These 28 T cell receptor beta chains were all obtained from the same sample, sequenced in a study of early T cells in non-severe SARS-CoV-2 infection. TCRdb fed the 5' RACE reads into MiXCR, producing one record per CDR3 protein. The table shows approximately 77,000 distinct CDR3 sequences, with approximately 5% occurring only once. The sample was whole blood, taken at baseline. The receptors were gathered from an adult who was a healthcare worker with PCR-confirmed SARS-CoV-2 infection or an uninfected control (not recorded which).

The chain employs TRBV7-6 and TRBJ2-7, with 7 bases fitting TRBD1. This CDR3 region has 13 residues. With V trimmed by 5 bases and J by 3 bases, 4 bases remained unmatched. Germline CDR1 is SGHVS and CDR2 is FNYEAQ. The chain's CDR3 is CASSQGTDYEQYF. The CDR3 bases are TGTGCCAGCAGCCAAGGGACAGACTACGAGCAGTACTTC.

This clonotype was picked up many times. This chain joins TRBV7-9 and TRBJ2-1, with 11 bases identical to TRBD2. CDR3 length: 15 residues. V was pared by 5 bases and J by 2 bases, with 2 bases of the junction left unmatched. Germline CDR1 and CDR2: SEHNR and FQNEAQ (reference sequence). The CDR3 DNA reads TGTGCCAGCAGCCCGACTAGCGGGACCTACAATGAGCAGTTCTTC. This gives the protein CASSPTSGTYNEQFF. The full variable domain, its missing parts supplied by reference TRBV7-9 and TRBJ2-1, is DTGVSQNPRHKITKRGQNVTFRCDPISEHNRLYWYRQTLGQGPEFLTYFQNEAQLEKSRLLSDRFSAERPKGSFSTLEIQRTEQGDSAMYLCASSPTSGTYNEQFFGPGTRLTVL.

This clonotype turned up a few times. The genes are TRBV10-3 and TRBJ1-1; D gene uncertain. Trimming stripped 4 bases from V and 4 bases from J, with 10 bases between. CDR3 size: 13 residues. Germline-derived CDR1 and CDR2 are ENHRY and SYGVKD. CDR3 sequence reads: CAISGAGSTEAFF. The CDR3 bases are TGTGCCATCAGTGGAGCAGGCAGCACTGAAGCTTTCTTT.

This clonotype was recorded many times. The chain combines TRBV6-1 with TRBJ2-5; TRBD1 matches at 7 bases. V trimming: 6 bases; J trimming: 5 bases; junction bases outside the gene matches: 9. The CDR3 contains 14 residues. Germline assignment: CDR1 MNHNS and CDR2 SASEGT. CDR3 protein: CASREHRGSETQYF. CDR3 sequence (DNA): TGTGCCAGCAGAGAACACAGGGGTAGCGAGACCCAGTACTTC.

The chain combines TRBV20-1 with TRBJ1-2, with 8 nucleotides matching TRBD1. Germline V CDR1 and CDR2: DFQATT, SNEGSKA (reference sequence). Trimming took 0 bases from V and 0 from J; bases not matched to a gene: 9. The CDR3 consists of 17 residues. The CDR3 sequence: CSARDDRGRGSNYGYTF. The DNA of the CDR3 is TGCAGTGCTAGAGATGACAGGGGCCGTGGGTCTAACTATGGCTACACCTTC.

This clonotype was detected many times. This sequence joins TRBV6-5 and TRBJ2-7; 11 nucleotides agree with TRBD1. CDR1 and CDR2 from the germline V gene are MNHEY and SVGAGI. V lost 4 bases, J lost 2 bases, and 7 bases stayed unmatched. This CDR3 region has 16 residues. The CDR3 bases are TGTGCCAGCAGTTGGGAAACGGGACAGGGGGCCTACGAGCAGTACTTC. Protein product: CASSWETGQGAYEQYF.

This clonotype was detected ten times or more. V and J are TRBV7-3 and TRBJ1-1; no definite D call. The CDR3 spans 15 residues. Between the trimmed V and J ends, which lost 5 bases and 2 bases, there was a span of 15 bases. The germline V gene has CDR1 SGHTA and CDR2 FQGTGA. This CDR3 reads CASSPEVGINTEAFF. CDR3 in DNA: TGTGCCAGCAGCCCGGAGGTGGGCATCAACACTGAAGCTTTCTTT. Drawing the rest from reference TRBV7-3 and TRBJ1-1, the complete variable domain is GAGVSQTPSNKVTEKGKYVELRCDPISGHTALYWYRQSLGQGPEFLIYFQGTGAADDSGLPNDRFFAVRPEGSVSTLKIQRTERGDSAVYLCASSPEVGINTEAFFGQGTRLTVV.

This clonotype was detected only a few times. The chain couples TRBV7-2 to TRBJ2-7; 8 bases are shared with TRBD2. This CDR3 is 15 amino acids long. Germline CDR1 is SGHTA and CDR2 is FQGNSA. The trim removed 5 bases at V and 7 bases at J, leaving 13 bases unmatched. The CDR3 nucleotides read TGTGCCAGCAGCCCCCCCGGGACTAGGTCGGGGGAGCAGTACTTC. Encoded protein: CASSPPGTRSGEQYF.

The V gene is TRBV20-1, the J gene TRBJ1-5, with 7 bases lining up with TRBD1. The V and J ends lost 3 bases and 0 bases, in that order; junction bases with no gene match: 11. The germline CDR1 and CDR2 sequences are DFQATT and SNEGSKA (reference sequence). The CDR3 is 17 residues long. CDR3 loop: CSASDREGAYSNQPQHF. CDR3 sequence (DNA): TGCAGTGCTAGCGACAGGGAGGGGGCGTATAGCAATCAGCCCCAGCATTTT.

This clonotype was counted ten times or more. As DNA, the CDR3 is TGTGCCAGCAGCTCTGGTAGCGCTGAAGCTTTCTTT. Translation gives CASSSGSAEAFF. The chain carries TRBV7-3 and TRBJ1-1; D not resolved. Germline V lookup: CDR1 SGHTA, CDR2 FQGTGA. V was clipped by 4 bases and J by 6 bases, with 9 bases between them. CDR3 length: 12 amino acids.

As DNA, the CDR3 is TGTGCCAGCAGCCCCAGGGAGAGGCCCGACAATGAGCAGTTCTTC. This encodes CASSPRERPDNEQFF. The chain uses TRBV12-3 or TRBV12-4 and TRBJ2-1; D tentatively reads TRBD1 or TRBD2 (5 bases each). This CDR3 contains 15 residues. Trimming pared 6 bases from V and 5 bases from J, leaving 17 bases between.

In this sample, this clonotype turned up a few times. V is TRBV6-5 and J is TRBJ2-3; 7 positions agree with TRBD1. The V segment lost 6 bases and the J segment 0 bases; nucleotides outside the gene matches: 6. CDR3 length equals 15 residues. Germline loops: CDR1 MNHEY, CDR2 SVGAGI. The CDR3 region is CASRDTGDSTDTQYF. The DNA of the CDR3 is TGTGCCAGCAGGGATACAGGGGATAGCACAGATACGCAGTATTTT.

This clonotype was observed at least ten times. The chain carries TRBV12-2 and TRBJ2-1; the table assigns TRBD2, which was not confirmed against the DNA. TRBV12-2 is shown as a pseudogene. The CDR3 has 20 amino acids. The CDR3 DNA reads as TGTGCAAGTCGCTTAGCAACGCGCCTAGCGGGACCCTGCTCCTACAATGAGCAGTTCTTC. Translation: CASRLATRLAGPCSYNEQFF.

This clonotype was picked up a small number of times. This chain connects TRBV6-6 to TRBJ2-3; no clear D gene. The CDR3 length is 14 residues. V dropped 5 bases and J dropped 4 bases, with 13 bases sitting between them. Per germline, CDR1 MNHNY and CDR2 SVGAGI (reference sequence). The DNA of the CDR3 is TGTGCCAGCAGTCCGGACGCGATGGCAGATACGCAGTATTTT. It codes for CASSPDAMADTQYF.

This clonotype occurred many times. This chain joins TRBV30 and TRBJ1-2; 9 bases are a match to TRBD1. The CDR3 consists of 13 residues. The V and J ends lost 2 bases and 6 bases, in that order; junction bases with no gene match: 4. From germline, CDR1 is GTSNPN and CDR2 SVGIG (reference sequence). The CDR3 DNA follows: TGTGCCTGGAGTCTGGGACAGGGCGATGGCTACACCTTC. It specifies CAWSLGQGDGYTF. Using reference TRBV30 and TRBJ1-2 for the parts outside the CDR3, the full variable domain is SQTIHQWPATLVQPVGSPLSLECTVEGTSNPNLYWYRQAAGRGLQLLFYSVGIGQISSEVPQNLSASRPQDRQFILSSKKLLLSDSGFYLCAWSLGQGDGYTFGSGTRLTVV.

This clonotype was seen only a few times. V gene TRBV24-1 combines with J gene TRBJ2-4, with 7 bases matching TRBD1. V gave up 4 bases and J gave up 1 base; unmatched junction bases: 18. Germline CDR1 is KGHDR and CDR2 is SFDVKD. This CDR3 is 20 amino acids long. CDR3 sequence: CATSDSGPRVPGQAKNIQYF. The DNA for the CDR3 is TGTGCCACCAGTGACTCGGGCCCCAGGGTCCCGGGACAGGCCAAAAACATTCAGTACTTC.

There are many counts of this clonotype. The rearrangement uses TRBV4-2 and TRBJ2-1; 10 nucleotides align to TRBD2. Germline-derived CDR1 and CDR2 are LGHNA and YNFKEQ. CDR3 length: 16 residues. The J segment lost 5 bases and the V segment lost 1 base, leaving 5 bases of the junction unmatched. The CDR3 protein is CASSQGASGRNNEQFF. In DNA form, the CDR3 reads TGTGCCAGCAGCCAAGGCGCTAGCGGGAGAAACAATGAGCAGTTCTTC.

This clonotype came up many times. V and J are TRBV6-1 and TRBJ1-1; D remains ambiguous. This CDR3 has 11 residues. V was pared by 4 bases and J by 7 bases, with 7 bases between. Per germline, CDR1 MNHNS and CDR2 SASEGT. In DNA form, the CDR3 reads TGTGCCAGCAGTGTAAGGAGTGAAGCTTTCTTT. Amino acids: CASSVRSEAFF.

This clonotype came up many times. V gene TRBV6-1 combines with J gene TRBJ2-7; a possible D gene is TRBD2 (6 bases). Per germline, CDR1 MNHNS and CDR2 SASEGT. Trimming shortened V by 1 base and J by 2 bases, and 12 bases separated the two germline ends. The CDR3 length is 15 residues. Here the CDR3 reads CASSEVAAGTYEQYF. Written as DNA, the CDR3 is TGTGCCAGCAGTGAAGTAGCGGCAGGCACCTACGAGCAGTACTTC.

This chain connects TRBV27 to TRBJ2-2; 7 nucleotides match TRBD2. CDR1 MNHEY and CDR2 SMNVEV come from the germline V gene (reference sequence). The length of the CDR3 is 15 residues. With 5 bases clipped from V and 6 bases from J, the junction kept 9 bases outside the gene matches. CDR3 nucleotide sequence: TGTGCCAGCAGTGCGTGGGACGGGAGGTCCGGGGAGCTGTTTTTT. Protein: CASSAWDGRSGELFF.

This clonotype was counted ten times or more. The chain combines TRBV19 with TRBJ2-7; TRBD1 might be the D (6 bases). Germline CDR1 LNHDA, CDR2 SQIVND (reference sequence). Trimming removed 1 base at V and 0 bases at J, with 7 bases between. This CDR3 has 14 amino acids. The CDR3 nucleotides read TGTGCCAGTAGTATAGCAGGGGTCTCCTACGAGCAGTACTTC. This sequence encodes CASSIAGVSYEQYF.

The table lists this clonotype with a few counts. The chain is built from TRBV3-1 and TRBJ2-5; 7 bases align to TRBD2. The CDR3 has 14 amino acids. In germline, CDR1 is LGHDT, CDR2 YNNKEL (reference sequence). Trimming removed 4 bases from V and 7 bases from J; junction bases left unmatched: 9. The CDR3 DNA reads TGTGCCAGCAGCCGTCTAACTAGCGCAGGGACCCAGTACTTC. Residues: CASSRLTSAGTQYF.

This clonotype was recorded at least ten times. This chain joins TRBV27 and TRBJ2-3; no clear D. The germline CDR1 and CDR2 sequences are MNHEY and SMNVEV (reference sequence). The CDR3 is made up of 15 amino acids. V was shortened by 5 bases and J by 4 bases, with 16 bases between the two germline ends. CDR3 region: CASSTRPRKPDTQYF. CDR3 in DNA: TGTGCCAGCAGTACTCGACCCAGGAAACCAGATACGCAGTATTTT.

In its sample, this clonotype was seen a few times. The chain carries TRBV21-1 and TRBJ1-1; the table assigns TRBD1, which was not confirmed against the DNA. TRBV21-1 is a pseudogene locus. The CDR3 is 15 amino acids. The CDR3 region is CASSKKTVMNTEAFF. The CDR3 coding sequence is TGTGCCAGCAGCAAAAAGACAGTTATGAACACTGAAGCTTTCTTT.

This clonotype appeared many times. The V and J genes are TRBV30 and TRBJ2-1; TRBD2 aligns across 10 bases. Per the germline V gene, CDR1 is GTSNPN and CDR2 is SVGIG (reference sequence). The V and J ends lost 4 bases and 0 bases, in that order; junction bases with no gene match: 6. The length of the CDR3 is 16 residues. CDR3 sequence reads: CAWIPWTSGSYNEQFF. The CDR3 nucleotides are TGTGCCTGGATACCCTGGACTAGCGGCTCCTACAATGAGCAGTTCTTC.

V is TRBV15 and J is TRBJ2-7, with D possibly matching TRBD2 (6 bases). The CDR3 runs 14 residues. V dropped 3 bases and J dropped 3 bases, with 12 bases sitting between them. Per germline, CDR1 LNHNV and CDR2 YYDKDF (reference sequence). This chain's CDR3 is CATSSFSGNYEQYF. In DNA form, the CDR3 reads TGTGCCACCAGCAGCTTTAGCGGAAACTACGAGCAGTACTTC.

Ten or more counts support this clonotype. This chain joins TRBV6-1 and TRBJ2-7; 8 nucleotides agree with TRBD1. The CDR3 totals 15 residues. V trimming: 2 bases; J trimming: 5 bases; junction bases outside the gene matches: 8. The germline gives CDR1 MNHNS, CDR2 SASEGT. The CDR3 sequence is CASSEPDRAAHEQYF. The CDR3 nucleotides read TGTGCCAGCAGTGAACCGGACAGGGCGGCTCACGAGCAGTACTTC.

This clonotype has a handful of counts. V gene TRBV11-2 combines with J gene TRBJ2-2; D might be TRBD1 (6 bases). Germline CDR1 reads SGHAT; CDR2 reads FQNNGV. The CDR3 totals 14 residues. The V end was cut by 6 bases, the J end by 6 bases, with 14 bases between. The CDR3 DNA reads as TGTGCCAGCAGTTGGACAGTGAAGCCCGGGGAGCTGTTTTTT. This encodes CASSWTVKPGELFF.